The rows below give T cell receptor beta chains drawn from one sample of a study of beta chain features in type 1 diabetes. Libraries were prepared by immunoSEQ multiplex PCR; TCRdb keeps only in-frame clonotypes and omits some of them. The table includes hundreds of thousands of clones, around 15% detected once. The sample was naive CD4+ T cells from blood. These receptors all come from a man between 18 and 29 years old in good health. Each CDR3 is given with its conserved first and last residue. A D gene is named only where the DNA matches it firmly. Size is omitted from some rows. Given values are once, few, many or a class for expanded clones.

V gene	clone size	D gene	J gene	CDR3 protein	CDR3 DNA
TRBV11-2	.	.	TRBJ2-7	CASSTSIGSREQYF	TGTGCCAGCAGCACAAGCATTGGAAGCCGGGAGCAGTACTTC
TRBV27	few	.	TRBJ1-4	CASSRTGRDEKLFF	TGTGCCAGCAGTCGAACAGGGCGCGATGAAAAACTGTTTTTT
TRBV7-2	.	TRBD2	TRBJ2-3	CASSSTSGSGTDTQYF	TGTGCCAGCAGCTCGACTAGCGGGAGCGGAACAGATACGCAGTATTTT
TRBV4-1	.	.	TRBJ1-2	CASSQGPWDGYTF	TGCGCCAGCAGCCAAGGGCCGTGGGACGGCTACACCTTC
TRBV29-1	.	.	TRBJ1-2	CSVGSPSNYGYTF	TGCAGCGTTGGGTCACCATCTAACTATGGCTACACCTTC
TRBV10-3	few	TRBD1	TRBJ2-1	CATHQGQVYNEQFF	TGTGCCACCCACCAAGGACAGGTGTACAATGAGCAGTTCTTC
TRBV28	.	.	TRBJ2-3	CASTSTGTAFSPDTQYF	TGTGCCAGCACCTCTACCGGGACGGCCTTTAGCCCAGATACGCAGTATTTT
TRBV15	.	TRBD2	TRBJ2-3	CATSRGATSGGGGDTQYF	TGTGCCACCAGCAGAGGAGCGACTAGCGGGGGCGGAGGAGATACGCAGTATTTT
TRBV5-6	few	.	TRBJ2-7	CASSLAGGPYEQYF	TGTGCCAGCAGCTTGGCAGGGGGGCCGTACGAGCAGTACTTC
TRBV4-1	.	.	TRBJ1-4	CASSQQMKGTTTTNEKLFF	TGCGCCAGCAGCCAACAGATGAAAGGGACAACGACAACTAATGAAAAACTGTTTTTT
TRBV28	.	TRBD1	TRBJ1-2	CASSSGQDYGYTF	TGTGCCAGCAGTTCGGGACAGGACTATGGCTACACCTTC
TRBV9	few	TRBD1	TRBJ1-5	CASSPGDRIGQPQHF	TGTGCCAGCAGCCCTGGGGACAGGATCGGCCAGCCCCAGCATTTT
TRBV7-2	.	TRBD1	TRBJ1-2	CASSLGGQGADYGYTF	TGTGCCAGCAGCTTAGGGGGACAGGGGGCTGACTATGGCTACACCTTC
TRBV11-2	.	TRBD2	TRBJ2-2	CASSQRLAGLTNTGELFF	TGTGCCAGCAGCCAGAGACTAGCGGGGCTTACGAACACCGGGGAGCTGTTTTTT
TRBV28	.	.	TRBJ2-3	CASSLRIGGHSALGQDTQYF	TGTGCCAGCAGTTTAAGGATCGGGGGACACTCGGCGTTAGGGCAAGATACGCAGTATTTT
TRBV9	.	.	TRBJ1-2	CASSGEAFGGYTF	TGTGCCAGCAGCGGCGAGGCCTTCGGCGGCTACACCTTC
TRBV4-3	few	.	TRBJ2-3	CASSQAGSEWATDTQYF	TGCGCCAGCAGCCAAGCGGGTAGCGAGTGGGCCACAGATACGCAGTATTTT
TRBV11-1	few	.	TRBJ2-3	CASSSLASSTDTQYF	TGTGCCAGCAGCTCACTAGCTTCTAGCACAGATACGCAGTATTTT
TRBV29-1	few	TRBD1	TRBJ1-5	CSVAGTGNEPQHF	TGCAGCGTTGCAGGGACAGGGAACGAGCCCCAGCATTTT
TRBV9	.	TRBD1	TRBJ2-3	CASSVPGTVNTDTQYF	TGTGCCAGCAGCGTCCCGGGGACAGTTAACACAGATACGCAGTATTTT
TRBV19	.	.	TRBJ1-4	CASSTSPRGTNEKLFF	TGTGCCAGTAGTACATCCCCACGGGGAACTAATGAAAAACTGTTTTTT
TRBV7-3	few	.	TRBJ2-2	CASSLARSSGELFF	TGTGCCAGCAGCCTCGCACGATCCTCCGGGGAGCTGTTTTTT
TRBV19	.	TRBD1	TRBJ2-1	CASSRGQGLYNEQFF	TGTGCCAGTAGTAGAGGACAGGGCCTTTACAATGAGCAGTTCTTC
TRBV25-1	.	.	TRBJ1-2	CASSVNYGYTF	TGTGCCAGCAGTGTCAACTATGGCTACACCTTC
TRBV6-5	.	.	TRBJ1-2	CASSYATGAQNYGYTF	TGTGCCAGCAGTTACGCCACTGGGGCGCAGAACTATGGCTACACCTTC
TRBV7-2	few	TRBD1	TRBJ2-4	CASSLGRRSGGQNIQYF	TGTGCCAGCAGCTTAGGTAGAAGATCAGGGGGCCAAAACATTCAGTACTTC
TRBV11-1	.	.	TRBJ2-1	CASSLGLDNEQFF	TGTGCCAGCAGCTTAGGGCTCGACAATGAGCAGTTCTTC
TRBV7-9	few	.	TRBJ2-1	CASSLQGSAEQFF	TGTGCCAGCAGCTTGCAAGGGTCTGCTGAGCAGTTCTTC
TRBV6-6	.	.	TRBJ1-2	CASSYSELGGYGYTF	TGTGCCAGCAGTTACTCGGAGCTAGGGGGCTATGGCTACACCTTC
TRBV2	few	TRBD1	TRBJ1-1	CASRVDRAGPSAGAFF	TGTGCCAGCAGGGTGGACAGGGCGGGGCCCTCCGCTGGGGCTTTCTTT
TRBV4-3	.	TRBD1	TRBJ1-2	CASSHGVARQGNYGYTF	TGCGCCAGCAGCCATGGGGTAGCGCGACAGGGAAACTATGGCTACACCTTC
TRBV4-1	few	TRBD2	TRBJ2-1	CASREPGLAYNEQFF	TGCGCCAGCAGAGAGCCGGGACTAGCGTACAATGAGCAGTTCTTC
TRBV6-4	few	.	TRBJ2-3	CASSDLSTLDTDTQYF	TGTGCCAGCAGTGACCTAAGTACGCTAGACACAGATACGCAGTATTTT
TRBV29-1	few	.	TRBJ2-1	CSVAKRLGNEQFF	TGCAGCGTTGCTAAGAGGTTGGGCAATGAGCAGTTCTTC
TRBV23-1	.	TRBD1	TRBJ1-4	CASSDVSTGGESNEKLFF	TGCGCCAGCAGCGATGTCTCGACAGGGGGCGAATCTAATGAAAAACTGTTTTTT
TRBV28	.	.	TRBJ1-2	CASSYYLGAGGYTF	TGTGCCAGCAGTTACTACCTGGGGGCGGGTGGCTACACCTTC
TRBV7-2	.	TRBD1	TRBJ2-7	CASSLDRDRGYEQYF	TGTGCCAGCAGCTTAGACCGGGACAGAGGCTACGAGCAGTACTTC
TRBV9	few	.	TRBJ2-5	CASSAGVPRGETQYF	TGTGCCAGCAGCGCCGGGGTACCCCGTGGAGAGACCCAGTACTTC
TRBV29-1	few	TRBD2	TRBJ2-7	CSVEKAGGPYEQYF	TGCAGCGTTGAAAAAGCGGGAGGGCCCTACGAGCAGTACTTC
TRBV18	.	TRBD2	TRBJ2-1	CASSLSLAGGLNEQFF	TGTGCCAGCTCACTGTCCCTAGCGGGGGGTTTGAATGAGCAGTTCTTC
TRBV28	few	TRBD2	TRBJ2-7	CASSLWGTSGDYEQYF	TGTGCCAGCAGTTTATGGGGGACTAGCGGGGACTACGAGCAGTACTTC
TRBV7-2	many	.	TRBJ2-4	CASSPGGNKNIQYF	TGTGCCAGCAGCCCAGGGGGGAACAAAAACATTCAGTACTTC
TRBV18	few	.	TRBJ1-1	CASSESGTTNTEAFF	TGTGCCAGCTCAGAATCCGGGACGACGAACACTGAAGCTTTCTTT
TRBV4-2	.	.	TRBJ1-2	CASSQDTQPANYGYTF	TGTGCCAGCAGCCAAGATACCCAGCCCGCTAACTATGGCTACACCTTC
TRBV4-3	.	TRBD2	TRBJ2-1	CASSQEGTSGGTYNEQFF	TGCGCCAGCAGCCAAGAAGGGACTAGCGGAGGGACCTACAATGAGCAGTTCTTC
TRBV7-2	few	.	TRBJ1-6	CASSLSFTENNSPLHF	TGTGCCAGCAGCTTATCTTTTACAGAGAATAATTCACCCCTCCACTTT
TRBV11-2	.	.	TRBJ1-2	CASSSIKEGAGIHGYTF	TGTGCCAGCAGCTCCATTAAAGAAGGGGCAGGGATTCATGGCTACACCTTC
TRBV18	.	.	TRBJ2-7	CASSPHRSSYEQYF	TGTGCCAGCTCACCACACAGGAGCTCCTACGAGCAGTACTTC
TRBV7-3	once	.	TRBJ2-7	CASSLTRTDLLYF	TGTGCCAGCAGCTTAACCCGGACAGATTTATTGTACTTC
TRBV18	.	TRBD1	TRBJ2-2	CASSPRTGNTGELFF	TGTGCCAGCTCACCAAGGACAGGGAACACCGGGGAGCTGTTTTTT
TRBV5-4	.	TRBD2	TRBJ2-2	CASSSIGLAVGELFF	TGTGCCAGCAGCTCGATCGGACTAGCGGTCGGGGAGCTGTTTTTT
TRBV11-2	.	.	TRBJ2-5	CASSFATGGPYQETQYF	TGTGCCAGCAGCTTTGCGACGGGGGGCCCGTACCAAGAGACCCAGTACTTC
TRBV4-1	few	.	TRBJ1-1	CASSHGQRIMNTEAFF	TGCGCCAGCAGCCACGGACAGCGAATCATGAACACTGAAGCTTTCTTT
TRBV30	few	TRBD1	TRBJ1-6	CAGQGSYNSPLHF	TGTGCCGGACAGGGGTCCTATAATTCACCCCTCCACTTT
TRBV15	few	TRBD1	TRBJ1-2	CATSRDGTGVGYTF	TGTGCCACCAGCAGAGATGGGACAGGGGTCGGCTACACCTTC